Below, 14 T cell receptor beta chains from the same sample are listed, as sequenced in a study of T cells in Graves' hyperthyroidism and ophthalmopathy. Amplified TCR beta CDR3 regions came from RNA transcripts. Using the HTBI primer set, a first-round RT-PCR was run on the TCR CDR3. Via MiXCR, TCRdb re-called the multiplex PCR reads, giving one row per CDR3 protein. The repertoire holds roughly 500,000 distinct CDR3 sequences, around 43% seen once, with about two fifths in the top ten. The sequencing sample was made of peripheral blood or thyroid tissue (not recorded which). The receptor source for this set is an adult woman with Graves' disease, either hyperthyroidism or ophthalmopathy (not recorded which).

This clonotype has only a few counts. This chain connects TRBV7-9 to TRBJ2-5; either TRBD1 or TRBD2 may fit D (5 bases each). This CDR3 has 17 amino acids. Germline-derived CDR1 and CDR2 are SEHNR and FQNEAQ (reference sequence). V was clipped by 8 bases and J by 4 bases, with 26 bases between them. In DNA, the CDR3 is TGTGCCAGCGGCCAAGAGAGGTTGTCGGGACGGAGAGAGACCCAGTACTTC. Translating gives CASGQERLSGRRETQYF.

The chain joins TRBV7-8 to TRBJ2-5; D is possibly TRBD1 (6 bases). The ends were cut back, 5 bases at V and 2 bases at J, with 12 bases in the middle. The CDR3 totals 14 residues. CDR1 is SGHVS, CDR2 FQNEAQ, per germline. CDR3 nucleotides: TGTGCCAGCAGCCAGGGGCGGACACAAGAGACCCAGTACTTC. It is translated as CASSQGRTQETQYF.

About this clonotype: This may arise from a read error, as a much more abundant clone is one base away. This CDR3 fails to terminate in the conserved phenylalanine or tryptophan, so it likely reflects a read error. This chain connects TRBV20-1 to TRBJ1-3; TRBD1 is a possible D gene (6 bases). Trimming stripped 2 bases from V and 1 base from J, with 12 bases between. Germline CDR1 is DFQATT and CDR2 is SNEGSKA (reference sequence). The CDR3 extends over 15 amino acids. The DNA for the CDR3 is TGCAGTGCTAGAATGCTGGGGGCTTCTGGAAACACCATATATCTT. As protein: CSARMLGASGNTIYL.

As to this clonotype: A read error may explain this, as a much larger clone is one base away. The J gene is TRBJ2-5, the V gene TRBV7-9, with D unclear. The V gene's germline CDR1 is SEHNR and CDR2 FQNEAQ (reference sequence). The CDR3 loop spans 16 amino acids. CDR3 in DNA: TGTGCCAGCAGCTTAGGGATCCTAGGGTATCAAGAGACCCAGTGCTTC. This sequence encodes CASSLGILGYQETQCF.

This clonotype was detected ten times or more. This chain connects TRBV11-2 to TRBJ2-2, with D possibly being TRBD2 (6 bases). V was shortened by 0 bases and J by 7 bases, with 9 bases between the two germline ends. CDR1 and CDR2 from the germline V gene are SGHAT and FQNNGV. The CDR3 has 14 residues. The CDR3 DNA follows: TGTGCCAGCAGCTTAGATTGGAGGGTCGGGGAGCTGTTTTTT. It codes for CASSLDWRVGELFF.

The table lists this clonotype with a few counts. V gene TRBV10-2 combines with J gene TRBJ1-4; TRBD1 matches at 7 bases. The CDR3 is 14 residues long. The junction had 1 base not matched to a gene; V was cut back by 1 base and J by 5 bases. Germline V CDR1 and CDR2: WSHSY, SAAADI. For the CDR3, the DNA is TGCGCCAGCAGTGAGTGGACAGGAAATGAAAAACTGTTTTTT. It translates to CASSEWTGNEKLFF.

Regarding this clonotype: A much larger clone is a single base away; this may be a read error. J is TRBJ2-2 and V is TRBV19, with D uncertain. This CDR3 has 14 amino acids. Germline V gene sequence: CDR1 LNHDA, CDR2 SQIVND (reference sequence). The CDR3 loop reads CAGSILPNTGELFF. The CDR3 DNA reads as TGTGCCGGTAGTATTCTACCTAACACCGGGGAGCTGTTTTTT.

This clonotype was counted a few times. The chain is built from TRBV20-1 and TRBJ1-1; D is undetermined. Germline-derived CDR1 and CDR2 are DFQATT and SNEGSKA (reference sequence). The CDR3 consists of 12 residues. Trimming left V 0 bases short and J 6 bases short, with 8 bases between. The CDR3 spells CSARDVNAEAFF. CDR3 bases: TGCAGTGCTAGAGATGTAAACGCTGAAGCTTTCTTT.

This clonotype was counted between two and nine times. The gene calls are TRBV7-9 and TRBJ1-2; 8 nucleotides match TRBD1. The length of the CDR3 is 15 residues. V lost 6 bases and J lost 4; bases outside the gene matches: 10. The V gene's germline CDR1 is SEHNR and CDR2 FQNEAQ (reference sequence). In nucleotides, the CDR3 is TGTGCCAGCAGATACGGACAGGGAACGGGCTATGGCTACACCTTC. Translation gives CASRYGQGTGYGYTF.

In the case of this clonotype: Relative to the germline gene, one junction end is altered; a read error may explain this. The chain links TRBV2 to TRBJ2-2; possibly TRBD1 for D (6 bases). Germline values: CDR1 SNHLY, CDR2 FYNNEI. The CDR3 loop spans 16 amino acids. In DNA form, the CDR3 reads TGTGCCAGCAGCTTGGATGGGGGCAGGCTTACCGGGGAGCTGCTTTTT. This translates into CASSLDGGRLTGELLF.

This chain joins TRBV7-7 and TRBJ1-5; no clear D. The CDR3 is made up of 11 amino acids. Trimming shortened V by 1 base and J by 8 bases, and 3 bases separated the two germline ends. Looked up from germline, CDR1 is SSHAT and CDR2 is FNYEAQ (reference sequence). The CDR3 region is CASSLVKPQHF. The CDR3 nucleotides are TGTGCCAGCAGCTTAGTGAAGCCCCAGCATTTT.

The chain uses TRBV11-3 and TRBJ1-1, with D perhaps matching TRBD1 (6 bases). V was clipped by 1 base and J by 0 bases, with 12 bases between them. The CDR3 extends over 16 amino acids. Germline-derived CDR1 and CDR2 are SGHNT and YENEEA. This CDR3 reads CASSLGVGQLNTEAFF. DNA of the CDR3: TGTGCCAGCAGCTTAGGGGTAGGACAGTTGAACACTGAAGCTTTCTTT. The full variable domain, its missing parts supplied by reference TRBV11-3 and TRBJ1-1, is EAGVVQSPRYKIIEKKQPVAFWCNPISGHNTLYWYLQNLGQGPELLIRYENEEAVDDSQLPKDRFSAERLKGVDSTLKIQPAELGDSAVYLCASSLGVGQLNTEAFFGQGTRLTVV.

The chain recombines TRBV19 with TRBJ2-7, with TRBD2 matching over 14 bases. Per germline, CDR1 LNHDA and CDR2 SQIVND (reference sequence). This CDR3 has 16 amino acids. The junction had 9 bases not matched to a gene; V was cut back by 6 bases and J by 5 bases. The CDR3 nucleotides are TGTGCCAGTAGCAGGACTAGCGGGAGGACTCTGGACGAGCAGTACTTC. This gives the protein CASSRTSGRTLDEQYF.

CDR3 coding DNA: TGTGCCAGCAGCTACGGGACTAGCGGGAGTAATGAGCAGTTCTTC. Protein: CASSYGTSGSNEQFF. The chain links TRBV11-1 to TRBJ2-1; 14 nucleotides match TRBD2. J was trimmed by 7 bases and V by 4 bases; bases with no gene match: 3. Germline CDR1 reads SGHAT; CDR2 reads FQDESV (reference sequence). The length of the CDR3 is 15 residues.